This TCR beta chain was identified in a study of blood T cell repertoires in COVID-19. The CDR3 covers 12 residues. Between the trimmed V and J ends, which lost 2 bases and 6 bases, there was a span of 6 bases. The V gene's germline CDR1 is KGHSH and CDR2 LQKENI. Method: immunoSEQ multiplex PCR; TCRdb's copy keeps in-frame clones and lacks some. This table has approximately 110,000 clones, approximately 70% appearing once. This TCR was sampled from a man older than 75 with acute or convalescent COVID-19. Sequencing was carried out using peripheral blood. The chain uses TRBV18 and TRBJ2-3; no firm D call. The CDR3 is CASSPIIDTQYF. The DNA of the CDR3 is TGTGCCAGCTCACCAATTATCGATACGCAGTATTTT.